The clone carrying this TCR beta chain was observed a few times. These data are taken from a study of neurological immune-mediated disorders. By 5'RACE with 10-nucleotide random UMIs, the cDNA was made. In TCRdb, the 5' RACE reads were re-called with MiXCR into one record per CDR3 protein. Here the sample spans 80,000 or so distinct CDR3 sequences, roughly 9.5% being singletons. This CDR3 spans 19 amino acids. The V gene's germline CDR1 is DFQATT and CDR2 SNEGSKA (reference sequence). V shed 3 bases and J 0 bases; nucleotides not matched to a gene: 11. The material sequenced was PBMCs. The V call is TRBV20-1, the J call TRBJ2-2, with 12 positions matching TRBD1. The TCR comes from a middle-aged man in good health. The chain's CDR3 is CSASGDRGLYFANTGELFF. Written as DNA, the CDR3 is TGCAGTGCTAGTGGGGACAGGGGGCTTTATTTCGCGAACACCGGGGAGCTGTTTTTT.